The clone carrying this T cell receptor beta chain occurred a few times. Antigen: not known. TCRdb analysed the reads with MiXCR anew, one entry per CDR3 protein. Here the sample spans roughly 920,000 distinct CDR3 sequences, around 30% being singletons. This sample was taken from a study of T cell repertoires in cytomegalovirus infection. Study as a whole: It was recently identified HLA-C-restricted and well-studied HLA-B-restricted CMV epitopes that the study used. Public TCR beta signatures indicated both CMV infection and matching HLA type.

Whole-study findings and limits: HLA-C-restricted CMV clonotypes gave the most frequent clonotype in two of eight donors.

The germline CDR1 and CDR2 sequences are SGDLS and YYNGEE. CDR3 length: 15 amino acids. V lost 3 bases and J lost 0, with 10 bases in between. The receptor was derived from a human donor in good health (CMV status not recorded). Some clones in this sample may be carry-over from other donors' samples. The material sequenced was cultured CD8+ T cells from PBMCs, taken from culture after CMV antigen stimulation. This chain joins TRBV9 and TRBJ2-1; the D gene is possibly TRBD1 (6 bases). CDR3 bases: TGTGCCAGCAGCGGGAGACAGGACTCCTACAATGAGCAGTTCTTC. Protein: CASSGRQDSYNEQFF. Together with reference TRBV9 and TRBJ2-1, the CDR3 gives the full variable domain: DSGVTQTPKHLITATGQRVTLRCSPRSGDLSVYWYQQSLDQGLQFLIQYYNGEERAKGNILERFSAQQFPDLHSELNLSSLELGDSALYFCASSGRQDSYNEQFFGPGTRLTVL.